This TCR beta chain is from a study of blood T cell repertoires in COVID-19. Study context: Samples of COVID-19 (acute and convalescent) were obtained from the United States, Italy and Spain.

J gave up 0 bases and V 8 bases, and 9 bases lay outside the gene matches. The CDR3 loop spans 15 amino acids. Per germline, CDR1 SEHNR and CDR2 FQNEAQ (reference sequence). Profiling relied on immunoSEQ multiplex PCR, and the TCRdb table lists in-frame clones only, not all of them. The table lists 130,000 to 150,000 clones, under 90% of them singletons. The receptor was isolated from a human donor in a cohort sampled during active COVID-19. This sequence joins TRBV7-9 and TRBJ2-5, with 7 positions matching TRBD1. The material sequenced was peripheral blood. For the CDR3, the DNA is TGTGCCAGCGCCCACGGGGACAGAAACCAAGAGACCCAGTACTTC. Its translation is CASAHGDRNQETQYF.